At least ten counts were recorded for the clone carrying this TCR beta chain. What it binds is not known. The entry originates in a study of identical twins. With V trimmed by 3 bases and J by 5 bases, 12 bases remained unmatched. Germline CDR1 reads SGHRS; CDR2 reads YFSETQ. The CDR3 is 17 residues long. Overall study results and limits: These conclusions were based on statistical analysis (cross-sectional, not following the same donors).

A universal primer site was incorporated via template switching, and the cDNA contained unique molecular identifiers. TCRdb processed the 5' RACE reads anew with MiXCR; each CDR3 protein has one entry. The sample comprises 550,000 to 700,000 distinct CDR3 sequences, 9.5% to 10% of which are singletons, and roughly 3% rests with the top ten. The data were also submitted as part of a second study, on yellow fever vaccine responses in identical twins.

Material: PBMCs. This receptor was taken from a woman aged 18-30 years in good health. This chain joins TRBV5-1 and TRBJ1-5, with 9 positions matching TRBD1. DNA of the CDR3: TGCGCCAGCAGCTCAACTAGCCGGGACAGGGCTCATCAGCCCCAGCATTTT. Its translation: CASSSTSRDRAHQPQHF.